Described below is a single T cell receptor (beta chain) sequence and its context. Its specificity is not known. This sample stems from a study of shared clonotypes between healthy human individuals. As for the study in general: Aged 18 to 49, the donors were a couple of women and a few men. Points from the study as a whole: Between a handful of donors, naive CD4 clonotypes were shared at a level of around 5.2%.

Libraries were prepared by immunoSEQ multiplex PCR; TCRdb keeps only in-frame clonotypes and omits some of them. This sample has approximately 2,000,000 clones, with 92% found just once. CDR1 and CDR2 (germline): GTSNPN, SVGIG (reference sequence). CDR3 size: 13 residues. Trimming shortened V by 4 bases and J by 3 bases, and 11 bases separated the two germline ends. Both subsets, CD45RA+ naive and CD45RA-negative memory, were split from the CD4+ cells. The source material was naive CD4+ T cells from PBMCs. The subset: CD45RA+ positively selected. The V call is TRBV30, the J call TRBJ2-3; D uncertain. This clonotype was sampled from a man younger than 35 in good health. Some clones in this sample may be carry-over from other donors' samples. CDR3 nucleotide sequence: TGTGCCTGGACCTACTACGCTACAGATACGCAGTATTTT. The encoded protein is CAWTYYATDTQYF.